One sample yielded the 17 T cell receptor beta chains listed below, sequenced in a study of T cell responses to AZD1222 COVID-19 vaccine. The method was immunoSEQ multiplex PCR; TCRdb's version includes in-frame clones alone and lacks a portion of them. The sample lists about 85,000 clones, approximately 91% occurring once. The source material was peripheral blood, sampled on day 0 of AZD1222 vaccination. These receptors were collected from an adult in good health.

This rearrangement joins TRBV5-4 to TRBJ1-2, with 7 bases matching TRBD1. After removal of 6 bases from V and 7 bases from J, the junction contained 9 bases not matched to a gene. Per germline, CDR1 SGHNT and CDR2 YYREEE (reference sequence). The CDR3 runs 13 residues. The CDR3 DNA reads TGTGCCAGCACCTACCAGGGGGTCTCTGGCTACACCTTC. It is translated as CASTYQGVSGYTF.

V and J are TRBV29-1 and TRBJ2-5; 12 bases line up with TRBD2. The CDR3 totals 17 residues. Germline CDR1 and CDR2: SQVTM and ANQGSEA. V lost 7 bases and J lost 6; bases outside the gene matches: 18. The CDR3 loop reads CSAAKPASGRETQTQYF. The CDR3, as DNA: TGCAGCGCCGCCAAGCCGGCTAGCGGGAGGGAAACTCAGACCCAGTACTTC.

This clone was observed a few times. This chain uses TRBV7-2 with TRBJ2-1; no clear D. Germline assignment: CDR1 SGHTA and CDR2 FQGNSA. Trimming took off 3 bases at V and 8 bases at J, with 14 bases between the two ends. CDR3 length equals 14 residues. The CDR3 DNA sequence: TGTGCCAGCAGCTTGAAGCCTCGTGGGTATGAGCAGTTCTTC. It specifies CASSLKPRGYEQFF.

The sample holds one count of this clone. The rearrangement joins TRBV29-1 to TRBJ2-1; the D gene is possibly TRBD1 (6 bases). CDR1 is SQVTM and CDR2 is ANQGSEA in the germline V gene. CDR3 length: 14 residues. The V end was cut by 4 bases, the J end by 0 bases, with 10 bases between. DNA of the CDR3: TGCAGCGTTGGGGGGCCCAGCTCCTACAATGAGCAGTTCTTC. Its translation: CSVGGPSSYNEQFF.

The V call is TRBV2, the J call TRBJ2-7; weak D call: TRBD1 (6 bases). CDR3 length: 17 residues. Trimming removed 6 bases from V and 0 bases from J, with 21 bases in between. Germline-derived CDR1 and CDR2 are SNHLY and FYNNEI. The CDR3 DNA reads TGTGCCAGCAGCGTCCTTCCAGGACAGAGGAGCTCCTACGAGCAGTACTTC. Protein sequence: CASSVLPGQRSSYEQYF.

The chain joins TRBV29-1 to TRBJ1-2; TRBD1 matches at 8 bases. This CDR3 comprises 12 residues. J was trimmed by 4 bases and V by 3 bases; bases with no gene match: 1. CDR1 is SQVTM, CDR2 ANQGSEA, per germline. CDR3 bases: TGCAGCGTTGACCAGGGGGCCTATGGCTACACCTTC. This translates into CSVDQGAYGYTF. Filled out from reference TRBV29-1 and TRBJ1-2, the complete variable domain reads SAVISQKPSRDICQRGTSLTIQCQVDSQVTMMFWYRQQPGQSLTLIATANQGSEATYESGFVIDKFPISRPNLTFSTLTVSNMSPEDSSIYLCSVDQGAYGYTFGSGTRLTVV.

The chain employs TRBV7-9 and TRBJ2-7; a possible D gene is TRBD2 (6 bases). Germline-derived CDR1 and CDR2 are SEHNR and FQNEAQ (reference sequence). This CDR3 comprises 17 residues. The V end lost 5 bases, the J end lost 0 bases, and 20 bases lay between the germline ends. CDR3 sequence reads: CASSMNPGRTNSYEQYF. As DNA, the CDR3 is TGTGCCAGCAGCATGAATCCTGGGAGGACTAACTCCTACGAGCAGTACTTC.

The chain couples TRBV19 to TRBJ2-7; no firm D call. The CDR3 has 11 residues. Deletions cut 7 bases from V and 5 bases from J, with 9 bases between. In germline, CDR1 is LNHDA, CDR2 SQIVND (reference sequence). CDR3 residues: CASIGGNEQYF. The CDR3 region has the DNA TGTGCCAGTATCGGTGGGAACGAGCAGTACTTC.

The chain recombines TRBV28 with TRBJ1-1; D might be TRBD1 (5 bases). Germline assignment: CDR1 MDHEN and CDR2 SYDVKM. The CDR3 has 14 amino acids. Trimming removed 6 bases at V and 3 bases at J, with 14 bases between. This CDR3 is CASRSGRGDTEAFF. CDR3 nucleotide sequence: TGTGCCAGCAGATCAGGGCGCGGGGACACTGAAGCTTTCTTT.

The CDR3 region has the DNA TGTGCCTGGGGCCTTGGACTGGACAATGAGCAGTTCTTC. It is translated as CAWGLGLDNEQFF. The rearrangement joins TRBV30 to TRBJ2-1, with D perhaps matching TRBD2 (5 bases). The germline V gene has CDR1 GTSNPN and CDR2 SVGIG (reference sequence). This CDR3 contains 13 residues. The ends were cut back, 5 bases at V and 5 bases at J, with 13 bases in the middle.

The rearrangement links TRBV2 to TRBJ2-7; TRBD1 is a possible D gene (5 bases). Trimming pared 6 bases from V and 2 bases from J, leaving 11 bases between. This CDR3 contains 13 residues. Germline V gives CDR1 SNHLY, CDR2 FYNNEI. CDR3 sequence: CASRADRAYEQYF. The DNA for the CDR3 is TGTGCCAGCAGAGCTGACAGAGCCTACGAGCAGTACTTC.

This sequence joins TRBV7-3 and TRBJ1-1; D gene ambiguous. The V and J ends lost 5 bases and 2 bases respectively, with 9 bases between them. The germline gives CDR1 SGHTA, CDR2 FQGTGA. The CDR3 is made up of 13 amino acids. CDR3 sequence: CASSLDPNTEAFF. DNA for the CDR3: TGTGCCAGCAGCCTCGACCCAAACACTGAAGCTTTCTTT.

This chain joins TRBV28 and TRBJ1-1; 8 positions match TRBD1. Trimming cost V 2 bases and J 7 bases; bases outside gene matches: 6. The CDR3 extends over 14 amino acids. Germline CDR1 is MDHEN and CDR2 is SYDVKM. The chain's CDR3 is CASSLQGARGEAFF. The CDR3 DNA reads TGTGCCAGCAGTTTACAGGGGGCTCGGGGTGAAGCTTTCTTT.

The chain has TRBV11-3 and TRBJ2-5; 10 bases map to TRBD2. The V gene end was trimmed by 5 bases and the J gene end by 5 bases; junction bases not matched to a gene: 11. CDR1 and CDR2 (germline): SGHNT, YENEEA. The CDR3 runs to 16 residues. DNA of the CDR3: TGTGCCAGCAGCCTCCGGGCTAGCGGGAGTGGGGAGACCCAGTACTTC. Its protein product is CASSLRASGSGETQYF.

This CDR3 is CASSPQGDEKLFF. CDR3 nucleotides: TGTGCCAGCAGTCCACAGGGGGATGAAAAACTGTTTTTT. The rearrangement uses TRBV6-6 and TRBJ1-4; 8 nucleotides align to TRBD1. CDR1 is MNHNY and CDR2 is SVGAGI in the germline V gene (reference sequence). The CDR3 is made up of 13 amino acids. The V and J ends lost 5 bases and 6 bases, in that order; junction bases with no gene match: 2.

CDR3 DNA: TGTGCCAGCAGCCAAGATCATCTTCAGCCCCAGCATTTT. Its protein product is CASSQDHLQPQHF. The chain is built from TRBV14 and TRBJ1-5; D unresolved. This CDR3 is built from 13 residues. The V gene lost 0 bases and the J gene lost 6 bases, with 6 bases spanning the gap. The germline gives CDR1 SGHDN, CDR2 FVKESK.

V and J are TRBV12-2 and TRBJ2-7; the table's D gene call, TRBD1, was not cross checked with the DNA. TRBV12-2 is annotated as a pseudogene. The CDR3 is 14 residues long. The chain's CDR3 is CASRPPGTAYEQYF. CDR3 coding DNA: TGTGCAAGTCGCCCTCCCGGGACAGCCTACGAGCAGTACTTC.